The 12 T cell receptor beta chains given below trace back to one sample, sequenced in a study of PD-L1 blockade in urothelial cancer. Time point here: pretreatment peripheral blood. TCRdb's table, derived via immunoSEQ multiplex PCR, lists solely in-frame clones and lacks some. The sample shows approximately 55,000 clones, around 84% of them seen only once. The sample was PBMCs, taken around atezolizumab (anti-PD-L1) treatment. The source of these receptors is a man between 60 and 75 years old with urothelial cancer.

The gene calls are TRBV7-2 and TRBJ1-1; D gene uncertain. This CDR3 has 15 residues. V was clipped by 5 bases and J by 5 bases, with 18 bases between them. Germline assignment: CDR1 SGHTA and CDR2 FQGNSA. CDR3 nucleotide sequence: TGTGCCAGCAGCCGGGAGGGTAACCCGAGGACTGAAGCTTTCTTT. Protein: CASSREGNPRTEAFF. Full variable domain (rest looked up from reference TRBV7-2 and TRBJ1-1): GAGVSQSPSNKVTEKGKDVELRCDPISGHTALYWYRQSLGQGLEFLIYFQGNSAPDKSGLPSDRFSAERTGGSVSTLTIQRTQQEDSAVYLCASSREGNPRTEAFFGQGTRLTVV.

The V gene is TRBV9, the J gene TRBJ1-3; the D gene is possibly TRBD1 (6 bases). The CDR3 sequence is 16 residues long. The V gene lost 3 bases and the J gene lost 0 bases, with 13 bases spanning the gap. CDR1 and CDR2 from the germline V gene are SGDLS and YYNGEE. The CDR3 bases are TGTGCCAGCAGCGGGTACCACAGGGACTCTGGAAACACCATATATTTT. This encodes CASSGYHRDSGNTIYF.

The chain uses TRBV9 and TRBJ1-1; a possible D gene is TRBD1 (5 bases). The CDR3 spans 14 residues. Germline lookup yields CDR1 SGDLS and CDR2 YYNGEE. V lost 0 bases to trimming and J lost 3 bases, with 9 bases between them. As DNA, the CDR3 is TGTGCCAGCAGCGTAGGCGGGGCAGACACTGAAGCTTTCTTT. This codes for CASSVGGADTEAFF.

The genes are TRBV2 and TRBJ1-5; 7 positions match TRBD1. CDR1 and CDR2 (germline): SNHLY, FYNNEI. V shed 3 bases, J shed 9 bases, and the junction held 8 bases outside the gene matches. The CDR3 runs 14 residues. The CDR3 loop is CASSDVQGGGPQHF. The CDR3 DNA reads as TGTGCCAGCAGTGACGTGCAGGGGGGAGGGCCCCAGCATTTT.

V is TRBV5-1 and J is TRBJ2-5; 7 nucleotides agree with TRBD2. CDR3 size: 14 residues. Germline V gives CDR1 SGHRS, CDR2 YFSETQ. The V and J ends lost 3 bases and 0 bases, in that order; junction bases with no gene match: 2. The CDR3 bases are TGCGCCAGCAGCTCAGGGACTAACCAAGAGACCCAGTACTTC. Translation: CASSSGTNQETQYF.

The chain carries TRBV5-6 and TRBJ2-3; 7 bases agree with TRBD1. Per germline, CDR1 SGHDT and CDR2 YYEEEE. J gave up 2 bases and V 0 bases, and 3 bases lay outside the gene matches. This CDR3 contains 15 residues. Here the CDR3 reads CASSLVGQPTDTQYF. The CDR3, as DNA: TGTGCCAGCAGCTTGGTGGGACAGCCCACAGATACGCAGTATTTT.

The V call is TRBV10-1, the J call TRBJ2-6; 7 bases fit TRBD1. The CDR3 has 20 residues. V gave up 2 bases and J gave up 0 bases; unmatched junction bases: 13. Germline values: CDR1 WNHNN, CDR2 SYGVQD (reference sequence). CDR3 protein: CASSEGAPGQVTSGANVLTF. CDR3 nucleotide sequence: TGCGCCAGCAGTGAGGGGGCCCCTGGACAGGTCACCTCTGGGGCCAACGTCCTGACTTTC.

This clone was observed once. The J gene is TRBJ2-7, the V gene TRBV30; 9 bases are a match to TRBD2. In germline, CDR1 is GTSNPN, CDR2 SVGIG (reference sequence). Trimming at V came to 5 bases and at J to 5 bases, leaving 19 bases not matched to a gene. The CDR3 contains 17 residues. CDR3 protein: CAWVAPPSASGNHEQYF. CDR3 in DNA: TGTGCCTGGGTTGCCCCTCCGTCGGCTAGCGGGAATCACGAGCAGTACTTC. The full variable domain, with the rest looked up from reference TRBV30 and TRBJ2-7, is SQTIHQWPATLVQPVGSPLSLECTVEGTSNPNLYWYRQAAGRGLQLLFYSVGIGQISSEVPQNLSASRPQDRQFILSSKKLLLSDSGFYLCAWVAPPSASGNHEQYFGPGTRLTVT.

The chain joins TRBV21-1 to TRBJ2-2; the D call TRBD2 from the table was never checked on the DNA. TRBV21-1 is an annotated pseudogene. The CDR3 extends over 14 amino acids. The CDR3 sequence: CASSKRFTAGELFF. The CDR3, as DNA: TGTGCCAGCAGCAAACGGTTTACCGCCGGGGAGCTGTTTTTT.

The chain uses TRBV6-4 and TRBJ1-5; D gene uncertain. The CDR3 sequence is 13 residues long. The V and J ends lost 5 bases and 1 base respectively, with 6 bases between them. Looked up from germline, CDR1 is MRHNA and CDR2 is SNTAGT. The CDR3 DNA reads TGTGCCAGCAGTCCCGGGAGCAATCAGCCCCAGCATTTT. The encoded protein is CASSPGSNQPQHF.

The CDR3 loop reads CASSLEGQGSNQPQHF. The CDR3 DNA sequence: TGTGCCAGCAGCTTAGAGGGTCAGGGCAGCAATCAGCCCCAGCATTTT. The rearrangement joins TRBV7-8 to TRBJ1-5; D is perhaps TRBD1 (5 bases). The CDR3 sequence is 16 residues long. V was pared by 1 base and J by 1 base, with 11 bases between. Germline loops: CDR1 SGHVS, CDR2 FQNEAQ.

The rearrangement links TRBV10-1 to TRBJ1-4; tentative D call: TRBD1 (6 bases). V lost 6 bases and J 0 bases, leaving 11 bases between the germline ends. In germline, CDR1 is WNHNN, CDR2 SYGVQD (reference sequence). The CDR3 contains 15 residues. The CDR3 DNA follows: TGCGCCAGCAGACAGGGCCCTGCAACTAATGAAAAACTGTTTTTT. Protein sequence: CASRQGPATNEKLFF.